This TCR beta chain was identified in a study of blood T cell repertoires in COVID-19. Assay used: immunoSEQ multiplex PCR; TCRdb lists only in-frame clones, some missing. Altogether some 70,000 clones are present, about nine tenths being singletons, with the ten largest covering 5.5% to 8.5%. Per the germline V gene, CDR1 is KGHSH and CDR2 is LQKENI. The CDR3 is 11 residues long. Between the trimmed V and J ends, which lost 3 bases and 10 bases, there was a span of 7 bases. The sequenced sample consisted of peripheral blood. The V and J genes are TRBV18 and TRBJ2-1; D gene ambiguous. The TCR originated in a man between 45 and 60 years old with active COVID-19. The CDR3 protein is CASSPGREQFF. DNA of the CDR3: TGTGCCAGCTCACCTGGGCGAGAGCAGTTCTTC.